Below are 28 T cell receptor beta chains sequenced from a single sample in a study of cytomegalovirus exposure and HLA in healthy donors. PCR amplification relied on 60 Vbeta primers (plus 13 Jbeta primers). Assay used: immunoSEQ multiplex PCR; TCRdb lists only in-frame clones, some missing. The table lists 59,000 or so clones, 65% to 80% of them singletons. Sequences were obtained from PBMCs. The origin of the receptors is a man aged 30-40 years in good health and CMV-seropositive.

The J gene is TRBJ1-6, the V gene TRBV5-1; D is uncertain. The CDR3 length is 17 residues. Trimming shortened V by 5 bases and J by 0 bases, and 15 bases separated the two germline ends. CDR1 and CDR2 from the germline V gene are SGHRS and YFSETQ. The CDR3 nucleotides read TGCGCCAGCAGAGTGGCCGGAGGAGGCTCCTATAATTCACCCCTCCACTTT. Its translation is CASRVAGGGSYNSPLHF. Full variable domain (remainder filled in from reference TRBV5-1 and TRBJ1-6): KAGVTQTPRYLIKTRGQQVTLSCSPISGHRSVSWYQQTPGQGLQFLFEYFSETQRNKGNFPGRFSGRQFSNSRSEMNVSTLELGDSALYLCASRVAGGGSYNSPLHFGNGTRLTVT.

The chain carries TRBV2 and TRBJ2-2, with a possible D match to TRBD1 (6 bases). Germline-derived CDR1 and CDR2 are SNHLY and FYNNEI. The germline V and J ends were trimmed by 6 bases and 7 bases, with 21 bases remaining between them. The length of the CDR3 is 16 residues. CDR3: CASSVQGASMDGELFF. The CDR3, as DNA: TGTGCCAGCAGCGTACAGGGTGCTTCTATGGACGGGGAGCTGTTTTTT.

V and J are TRBV6-6 and TRBJ1-2; a possible D gene is TRBD1 (6 bases). The CDR3 runs 14 residues. Trimming pared 5 bases from V and 3 bases from J, leaving 13 bases between. Germline V gene lookup returns CDR1 MNHNY and CDR2 SVGAGI (reference sequence). The chain's CDR3 is CASSLIGGDYGYTF. In nucleotides, the CDR3 is TGTGCCAGCAGTCTAATAGGGGGTGACTATGGCTACACCTTC.

This clone was counted between two and nine times. The rearrangement links TRBV6-6 to TRBJ1-1; perhaps TRBD1 as D (6 bases). CDR1 and CDR2 from the germline V gene are MNHNY and SVGAGI (reference sequence). With 7 bases removed from V and 7 bases from J, the gap between germline ends came to 10 bases. CDR3 size: 11 residues. CDR3 sequence: CASKDRNEAFF. CDR3 sequence (DNA): TGTGCCAGCAAAGACAGGAATGAAGCTTTCTTT.

The chain joins TRBV28 to TRBJ2-7; no firm D call. CDR3 length equals 10 residues. V was cut by 6 bases and J by 3 bases, with 3 bases left in between. The germline CDR1 and CDR2 sequences are MDHEN and SYDVKM. CDR3 in DNA: TGTGCCAGCAGCAACTACGAGCAGTACTTC. This sequence encodes CASSNYEQYF.

The J gene is TRBJ2-1, the V gene TRBV4-1; 7 bases fit TRBD2. Germline V gene data show CDR1 as MGHRA and CDR2 as YSYEKL. CDR3 length: 16 amino acids. V was clipped by 0 bases and J by 4 bases; unmatched bases: 6. As DNA, the CDR3 is TGCGCCAGCAGCCAAGATCCTAGCGGCGGTTACAATGAGCAGTTCTTC. This codes for CASSQDPSGGYNEQFF.

The V gene is TRBV5-4, the J gene TRBJ1-1, with 8 bases lining up with TRBD1. V shed 4 bases, J shed 9 bases, and the junction held 5 bases outside the gene matches. The germline V gene has CDR1 SGHNT and CDR2 YYREEE (reference sequence). CDR3 length: 12 residues. Written as DNA, the CDR3 is TGTGCCAGCAGCCCAGGGGGCGATCAAGCTTTCTTT. This encodes CASSPGGDQAFF.

The chain is built from TRBV28 and TRBJ1-3; maybe TRBD1 (6 bases). This CDR3 region has 16 residues. V was trimmed by 6 bases and J by 0 bases, leaving 15 bases between them. Germline-derived CDR1 and CDR2 are MDHEN and SYDVKM. The CDR3 loop is CASSPYRDRSGNTIYF. CDR3 coding DNA: TGTGCCAGCAGCCCATACAGGGACCGCTCTGGAAACACCATATATTTT.

V gene TRBV7-3 combines with J gene TRBJ2-3, with D possibly being TRBD2 (5 bases). The germline gives CDR1 SGHTA, CDR2 FQGTGA. With 6 bases removed from V and 0 bases from J, the gap between germline ends came to 13 bases. The CDR3 has 15 residues. Written as DNA, the CDR3 is TGTGCCAGCAGACTAGGGCCGACTAGCACAGATACGCAGTATTTT. It is translated as CASRLGPTSTDTQYF.

In its sample, this clone was seen once. The chain combines TRBV18 with TRBJ1-2; D is possibly TRBD1 (6 bases). Per the germline V gene, CDR1 is KGHSH and CDR2 is LQKENI. Trimming stripped 3 bases from V and 10 bases from J, with 21 bases between. CDR3 size: 15 residues. The CDR3 DNA reads as TGTGCCAGCTCACCCGTGACAACACAGGGTTTAGCCTACACCTTC. Protein product: CASSPVTTQGLAYTF.

This clone has just one count. The chain has TRBV18 and TRBJ2-7, with TRBD1 as a possible D gene (6 bases). This CDR3 comprises 14 residues. V gave up 3 bases and J gave up 2 bases, with 11 bases separating them. Germline values: CDR1 KGHSH, CDR2 LQKENI. The CDR3 is CASSPGRDTYEQYF. The CDR3 DNA follows: TGTGCCAGCTCACCGGGCAGGGACACCTACGAGCAGTACTTC.

The rearrangement joins TRBV5-5 to TRBJ1-1; D uncertain. This CDR3 comprises 14 residues. Germline values: CDR1 SGHKS, CDR2 YYEKEE (reference sequence). The ends were cut back, 2 bases at V and 0 bases at J, with 8 bases in the middle. CDR3 DNA sequence: TGTGCCAGCAGCTTACTTATTTTGAACACTGAAGCTTTCTTT. It translates to CASSLLILNTEAFF. The variable domain in full, completed from reference TRBV5-5 and TRBJ1-1, reads DAGVTQSPTHLIKTRGQQVTLRCSPISGHKSVSWYQQVLGQGPQFIFQYYEKEERGRGNFPDRFSARQFPNYSSELNVNALLLGDSALYLCASSLLILNTEAFFGQGTRLTVV.

The chain carries TRBV11-2 and TRBJ2-7, with D perhaps TRBD1 (5 bases). The CDR3 is 12 amino acids. Germline CDR1 is SGHAT and CDR2 is FQNNGV. V was trimmed by 2 bases and J by 4 bases, leaving 6 bases between them. The CDR3 loop reads CASSLTGYEQYF. The CDR3 coding sequence is TGTGCCAGCAGCTTAACAGGATACGAGCAGTACTTC.

The chain uses TRBV29-1 and TRBJ1-4; TRBD1 agrees at 7 bases. The CDR3 runs 14 residues. The ends lost 6 bases at V and 11 bases at J; junction bases unmatched: 15. From germline, CDR1 is SQVTM and CDR2 ANQGSEA. This chain's CDR3 is CSVTSPGGRGKLFF. CDR3 DNA sequence: TGCAGCGTGACATCCCCAGGGGGTAGGGGTAAACTGTTTTTT.

The rearrangement links TRBV7-9 to TRBJ2-3; D is unresolved. The CDR3 consists of 13 residues. Trimming took 3 bases from V and 2 from J, leaving 6 bases between them. Germline loops: CDR1 SEHNR, CDR2 FQNEAQ (reference sequence). In DNA form, the CDR3 reads TGTGCCAGCAGCTTGAGGAACACAGATACGCAGTATTTT. Protein product: CASSLRNTDTQYF.

The chain uses TRBV9 and TRBJ2-7; D possibly corresponds to TRBD2 (7 bases). CDR1 and CDR2 from the germline V gene are SGDLS and YYNGEE. The length of the CDR3 is 14 residues. V lost 3 bases and J lost 5, with 15 bases in between. CDR3 residues: CASSGGGGGDEQYF. In DNA form, the CDR3 reads TGTGCCAGCAGCGGAGGGGGAGGGGGGGACGAGCAGTACTTC.

The chain is built from TRBV7-2 and TRBJ1-5; 10 nucleotides match TRBD1. CDR3 length equals 14 residues. With 4 bases clipped from V and 7 bases from J, the junction kept 4 bases outside the gene matches. Looked up from germline, CDR1 is SGHTA and CDR2 is FQGNSA. CDR3 protein: CASSSGTGAQPQHF. CDR3 coding DNA: TGTGCCAGCAGCTCCGGGACAGGGGCCCAGCCCCAGCATTTT. Filled out from reference TRBV7-2 and TRBJ1-5, the complete variable domain reads GAGVSQSPSNKVTEKGKDVELRCDPISGHTALYWYRQSLGQGLEFLIYFQGNSAPDKSGLPSDRFSAERTGGSVSTLTIQRTQQEDSAVYLCASSSGTGAQPQHFGDGTRLSIL.

This clone has only a few counts. V and J are TRBV10-3 and TRBJ2-7; 8 nucleotides match TRBD1. Losses at the gene ends were 6 bases for V and 3 bases for J; bases not matched to a gene: 13. There are 16 residues in the CDR3. Germline V lookup: CDR1 ENHRY, CDR2 SYGVKD. The CDR3 loop reads CAIRRVADRANYEQYF. The CDR3 nucleotides are TGTGCCATCAGAAGAGTCGCGGACAGGGCAAACTACGAGCAGTACTTC.

The chain combines TRBV6-1 with TRBJ1-1; perhaps TRBD1 as D (5 bases). CDR3 size: 13 residues. Trimming removed 4 bases from V and 3 bases from J, with 9 bases in between. The germline gives CDR1 MNHNS, CDR2 SASEGT. The DNA for the CDR3 is TGTGCCAGCAGTGCGGGGGAGGACACTGAAGCTTTCTTT. This encodes CASSAGEDTEAFF.

The CDR3 DNA reads as TGTGCCAGCAGCGGAGGACAGGGGGCTTTCAATGAGCAGTTCTTC. Amino acids: CASSGGQGAFNEQFF. This chain links TRBV7-9 with TRBJ2-1, with 11 positions matching TRBD1. This CDR3 spans 15 amino acids. V gave up 5 bases and J gave up 6 bases; unmatched junction bases: 6. Germline loops: CDR1 SEHNR, CDR2 FQNEAQ (reference sequence).

This clone was detected a few times. The CDR3 bases are TGTGCCAGCAGCTTGATGAATTTCTCGGGCGAGCAGTACTTC. It yields the protein CASSLMNFSGEQYF. The chain combines TRBV5-8 with TRBJ2-7, with no clear D. The CDR3 covers 14 residues. The V end lost 1 base, the J end lost 6 bases, and 14 bases lay between the germline ends. Germline CDR1 is SGHTS and CDR2 is YDEGEE.

This chain joins TRBV15 and TRBJ1-1, with a weak D call TRBD1 (5 bases). The V end was cut by 5 bases, the J end by 4 bases, with 14 bases between. This CDR3 spans 14 amino acids. Germline V gene lookup returns CDR1 LNHNV and CDR2 YYDKDF (reference sequence). Written as DNA, the CDR3 is TGTGCCACCAGCGAGGCGGGGGGTCTCACTGAAGCTTTCTTT. This gives the protein CATSEAGGLTEAFF.

The rearrangement links TRBV7-3 to TRBJ1-6; D not certain. Trimming took off 5 bases at V and 10 bases at J, with 12 bases between the two ends. The CDR3 is made up of 13 amino acids. Germline V lookup: CDR1 SGHTA, CDR2 FQGTGA. In DNA, the CDR3 is TGTGCCAGCAGCGGCGACCGAGGGTCACCCCTCCACTTT. Translation gives CASSGDRGSPLHF.

This clone occurred a few times. V and J are TRBV4-3 and TRBJ2-7, with 7 bases aligning to TRBD1. Looked up from germline, CDR1 is LGHNA and CDR2 is YSLEER. This CDR3 contains 16 residues. Trimming at V came to 3 bases and at J to 4 bases, leaving 12 bases not matched to a gene. CDR3 loop: CASSQAPGTAEYEQYF. The CDR3 DNA follows: TGCGCCAGCAGCCAGGCCCCCGGGACAGCGGAATACGAGCAGTACTTC.

The rearrangement uses TRBV19 and TRBJ1-2; D perhaps matches TRBD1 (6 bases). CDR1 and CDR2 from the germline V gene are LNHDA and SQIVND (reference sequence). V was clipped by 0 bases and J by 5 bases, with 16 bases between them. The CDR3 contains 16 residues. The CDR3 DNA reads TGTGCCAGTAGTATAGACCACAGGGCATCCCCTTATGGCTACACCTTC. Its protein is CASSIDHRASPYGYTF.

The V call is TRBV5-1, the J call TRBJ2-5; a possible D gene is TRBD1 (5 bases). The CDR3 length is 13 residues. Germline CDR1 reads SGHRS; CDR2 reads YFSETQ. V was shortened by 4 bases and J by 5 bases, with 12 bases between the two germline ends. The CDR3 nucleotides read TGCGCCAGCAGCCCTGGGGCCCGGGAGACCCAGTACTTC. This codes for CASSPGARETQYF. The entire variable domain, with the rest obtained from reference TRBV5-1 and TRBJ2-5, is as follows: KAGVTQTPRYLIKTRGQQVTLSCSPISGHRSVSWYQQTPGQGLQFLFEYFSETQRNKGNFPGRFSGRQFSNSRSEMNVSTLELGDSALYLCASSPGARETQYFGPGTRLLVL.

The chain employs TRBV6-6 and TRBJ1-5, with D tentatively TRBD1 (6 bases). V lost 0 bases and J lost 4, with 13 bases in between. This CDR3 comprises 16 residues. The germline V gene has CDR1 MNHNY and CDR2 SVGAGI (reference sequence). This CDR3 reads CASSYSRGIVNQPQHF. CDR3 DNA sequence: TGTGCCAGCAGTTACTCGAGGGGGATAGTGAATCAGCCCCAGCATTTT.

This sequence joins TRBV6-5 and TRBJ1-2; D is uncertain. Per germline, CDR1 MNHEY and CDR2 SVGAGI. Deletions cut 4 bases from V and 5 bases from J, with 8 bases between. This CDR3 region has 12 residues. Here the CDR3 reads CASSSPTYGYTF. The CDR3 nucleotides are TGTGCCAGCAGTTCCCCCACATATGGCTACACCTTC.